This passage covers 5 T cell receptor beta chains from one sample sequenced in a study of T cell changes during pregnancy in multiple sclerosis. Profiling relied on immunoSEQ multiplex PCR, and the TCRdb table lists in-frame clones only, not all of them. The sample lists some 100,000 clones, just over 90% occurring once. The sample consisted of peripheral blood, taken in the second trimester of pregnancy. The receptors were gathered from a female donor with multiple sclerosis, enrolled in a pregnancy study.

The J gene is TRBJ1-1, the V gene TRBV5-1; a weak D match, TRBD1 (5 bases). Trimming pared 1 base from V and 5 bases from J, leaving 15 bases between. The CDR3 is 15 residues long. Germline V gene lookup returns CDR1 SGHRS and CDR2 YFSETQ. CDR3 in DNA: TGCGCCAGCAGCTTGCTCGGGCAGGGAGGGACTGAAGCTTTCTTT. This gives the protein CASSLLGQGGTEAFF. The full variable domain, its missing parts supplied by reference TRBV5-1 and TRBJ1-1, is KAGVTQTPRYLIKTRGQQVTLSCSPISGHRSVSWYQQTPGQGLQFLFEYFSETQRNKGNFPGRFSGRQFSNSRSEMNVSTLELGDSALYLCASSLLGQGGTEAFFGQGTRLTVV.

The chain employs TRBV9 and TRBJ2-2; the D gene is possibly TRBD2 (5 bases). The V gene's germline CDR1 is SGDLS and CDR2 YYNGEE. CDR3 size: 15 residues. V was trimmed by 2 bases and J by 4 bases, leaving 12 bases between them. The CDR3 spells CASSVSSALTGELFF. The CDR3 nucleotides are TGTGCCAGCAGCGTCAGTAGCGCCCTCACCGGGGAGCTGTTTTTT.

The chain uses TRBV27 and TRBJ2-5; TRBD1 matches at 10 bases. Germline V gene data show CDR1 as MNHEY and CDR2 as SMNVEV (reference sequence). Trimming cost V 6 bases and J 4 bases; bases outside gene matches: 8. CDR3 length equals 15 residues. Here the CDR3 reads CASRPGTGVRETQYF. The DNA for the CDR3 is TGTGCCAGCAGGCCCGGGACAGGGGTCCGAGAGACCCAGTACTTC.

The V call is TRBV7-3, the J call TRBJ2-7; 9 positions match TRBD2. Germline assignment: CDR1 SGHTA and CDR2 FQGTGA. V was pared by 2 bases and J by 2 bases, with 4 bases of the junction left unmatched. The CDR3 is made up of 15 amino acids. CDR3 sequence: CASSLSSGDTYEQYF. As DNA, the CDR3 is TGTGCCAGCAGCTTATCTAGCGGGGACACCTACGAGCAGTACTTC.

V gene TRBV10-2 combines with J gene TRBJ1-3; the D gene is possibly TRBD1 (5 bases). Looked up from germline, CDR1 is WSHSY and CDR2 is SAAADI. The CDR3 length is 15 residues. V gave up 2 bases and J gave up 2 bases, with 10 bases separating them. CDR3 in DNA: TGCGCCAGCAGTGAGATCGAAGGGGCTGGAAACACCATATATTTT. Encoded protein: CASSEIEGAGNTIYF.